These 26 T cell receptor beta chains share one sample of origin, sequenced in a study of cytomegalovirus exposure and HLA in healthy donors. The PCR made use of 60 Vbeta and 13 Jbeta primers. Produced via immunoSEQ multiplex PCR; TCRdb's table is partial and in-frame only. The data hold 110,000 or so clones, with roughly 72% observed a single time. Sequencing used PBMCs. The receptors here all came from a woman in her thirties or forties in good health and CMV-seropositive.

The rearrangement links TRBV7-3 to TRBJ1-6; the D gene is possibly TRBD1 (6 bases). The V gene's germline CDR1 is SGHTA and CDR2 FQGTGA. This CDR3 has 15 residues. The ends were cut back, 1 base at V and 3 bases at J, with 7 bases in the middle. CDR3 sequence (DNA): TGTGCCAGCAGCTTAAGAGGGGGCTATAATTCACCCCTCCACTTT. Amino acids: CASSLRGGYNSPLHF.

The chain carries TRBV11-3 and TRBJ2-4; 7 nucleotides match TRBD1. The CDR3 contains 16 residues. Germline V gene sequence: CDR1 SGHNT, CDR2 YENEEA. J was trimmed by 6 bases and V by 0 bases; bases with no gene match: 8. The CDR3 protein is CASSLDLGTVGNIQYF. CDR3 nucleotide sequence: TGTGCCAGCAGCTTAGATCTCGGGACAGTCGGAAACATTCAGTACTTC. The whole variable domain, filled in from reference TRBV11-3 and TRBJ2-4, reads EAGVVQSPRYKIIEKKQPVAFWCNPISGHNTLYWYLQNLGQGPELLIRYENEEAVDDSQLPKDRFSAERLKGVDSTLKIQPAELGDSAVYLCASSLDLGTVGNIQYFGAGTRLSVL.

V is TRBV2 and J is TRBJ1-6, with 8 positions matching TRBD1. The germline V gene has CDR1 SNHLY and CDR2 FYNNEI. Trimming took 5 bases from V and 9 from J; bases not matched to a gene: 6. The CDR3 is 14 residues long. As DNA, the CDR3 is TGTGCCAGCAGTTCGGACAGGGTCGGTTCACCCCTCCACTTT. Translated: CASSSDRVGSPLHF.

The gene calls are TRBV27 and TRBJ2-7; TRBD2 matches 9 bases. The CDR3 sequence is 15 residues long. Germline V CDR1 and CDR2: MNHEY, SMNVEV (reference sequence). With V trimmed by 1 base and J by 5 bases, 6 bases remained unmatched. This CDR3 is CASSLLAGDPHEQYF. CDR3 DNA: TGTGCCAGCAGTTTATTAGCGGGAGACCCCCACGAGCAGTACTTC.

The chain has TRBV4-1 and TRBJ2-7; a possible D gene is TRBD2 (7 bases). CDR3 length equals 14 residues. Per germline, CDR1 MGHRA and CDR2 YSYEKL. With 3 bases removed from V and 4 bases from J, the gap between germline ends came to 13 bases. CDR3 sequence (DNA): TGCGCCAGCAGCCACGTGGGAGGGGGGTACGAGCAGTACTTC. This sequence encodes CASSHVGGGYEQYF.

The chain combines TRBV19 with TRBJ2-3; the D is unclear. Germline V CDR1 and CDR2: LNHDA, SQIVND (reference sequence). CDR3 length: 12 amino acids. V was cut by 3 bases and J by 3 bases, with 4 bases left in between. The CDR3 region is CASSIGTDTQYF. CDR3 DNA sequence: TGTGCCAGTAGTATCGGTACAGATACGCAGTATTTT.

To note about this clone: Other DNA sequences within the sample encode an identical CDR3. The rearrangement joins TRBV9 to TRBJ2-2; 13 bases match TRBD2. Germline lookup yields CDR1 SGDLS and CDR2 YYNGEE. The J segment lost 3 bases and the V segment lost 3 bases, leaving 8 bases of the junction unmatched. CDR3 length: 18 residues. The DNA of the CDR3 is TGTGCCAGCAGCGGCAGACTAGCGGGGGGTTCGGACACCGGGGAGCTGTTTTTT. The encoded protein is CASSGRLAGGSDTGELFF.

The chain couples TRBV5-1 to TRBJ1-1, with TRBD1 identical over 7 bases. The ends lost 1 base at V and 1 base at J; junction bases unmatched: 4. The CDR3 runs 15 residues. The germline V gene has CDR1 SGHRS and CDR2 YFSETQ. CDR3 in DNA: TGCGCCAGCAGCTTGCGAGCAGGGGGGAACACTGAAGCTTTCTTT. As protein: CASSLRAGGNTEAFF.

V usage is TRBV5-1 and J usage is TRBJ2-7; TRBD2 matches at 11 bases. Trimming took 4 bases from V and 0 from J; bases not matched to a gene: 3. Germline assignment: CDR1 SGHRS and CDR2 YFSETQ. CDR3 size: 15 residues. CDR3 amino acids: CASSPGLAGSYEQYF. The CDR3 DNA sequence: TGCGCCAGCAGCCCCGGACTAGCGGGCTCCTACGAGCAGTACTTC. The variable domain in full, completed from reference TRBV5-1 and TRBJ2-7, reads KAGVTQTPRYLIKTRGQQVTLSCSPISGHRSVSWYQQTPGQGLQFLFEYFSETQRNKGNFPGRFSGRQFSNSRSEMNVSTLELGDSALYLCASSPGLAGSYEQYFGPGTRLTVT.

The chain is built from TRBV5-4 and TRBJ1-5; 9 bases line up with TRBD1. The germline V gene encodes CDR1 SGHNT and CDR2 YYREEE (reference sequence). There are 15 residues in the CDR3. Trimming at V came to 4 bases and at J to 4 bases, leaving 6 bases not matched to a gene. CDR3 DNA: TGTGCCAGCAGCGGAACCGGGACAGGGAATCAGCCCCAGCATTTT. Protein product: CASSGTGTGNQPQHF.

This chain links TRBV19 with TRBJ2-5, with 11 bases matching TRBD1. The J call may not be correct, given that the DNA end is closer to TRBJ2-7. CDR1 is LNHDA and CDR2 is SQIVND in the germline V gene (reference sequence). The CDR3 is 16 amino acids. Here the CDR3 reads CASSIGTGGAYDEQYF. The DNA for the CDR3 is TGTGCCAGTAGTATAGGGACAGGGGGCGCTTACGACGAGCAGTACTTC.

The chain employs TRBV6-5 and TRBJ2-1; the D gene is possibly TRBD2 (5 bases). The length of the CDR3 is 13 residues. Germline CDR1 reads MNHEY; CDR2 reads SVGAGI. V was shortened by 2 bases and J by 9 bases, with 11 bases between the two germline ends. Written as DNA, the CDR3 is TGTGCCAGCAGTTACCTACGGGGAGTTGAGCAGTTCTTC. It translates to CASSYLRGVEQFF.

The CDR3 spells CASSPVVSGELFF. The DNA for the CDR3 is TGTGCCAGCAGTCCAGTTGTCTCCGGGGAGCTGTTTTTT. The chain is built from TRBV5-6 and TRBJ2-2; no definite D call. The CDR3 length is 13 residues. Trimming removed 5 bases at V and 6 bases at J, with 11 bases between. Per the germline V gene, CDR1 is SGHDT and CDR2 is YYEEEE.

On this clone itself: Its ends do not fully match the called genes, so a read error is possible. The V gene is TRBV7-9, the J gene TRBJ2-7; tentative D call: TRBD2 (6 bases). Germline V CDR1 and CDR2: SEHNR, FQNEAQ (reference sequence). The CDR3 covers 15 residues. The DNA for the CDR3 is TGTTCCAGCAGTCAACCGGGACTCTCCGCCTACGAGCAGTACTTC. Its protein is CSSSQPGLSAYEQYF. The variable domain in full, completed from reference TRBV7-9 and TRBJ2-7, reads DTGVSQNPRHKITKRGQNVTFRCDPISEHNRLYWYRQTLGQGPEFLTYFQNEAQLEKSRLLSDRFSAERPKGSFSTLEIQRTEQGDSAMYLCSSSQPGLSAYEQYFGPGTRLTVT.

The chain combines TRBV7-9 with TRBJ2-7, with unresolved D. Trimming shortened V by 2 bases and J by 3 bases, and 8 bases separated the two germline ends. The CDR3 totals 13 residues. Germline CDR1 and CDR2: SEHNR and FQNEAQ (reference sequence). The CDR3 here is CASSLSALYEQYF. The DNA of the CDR3 is TGTGCCAGCAGCTTAAGTGCGCTCTACGAGCAGTACTTC.

The sample holds one count of this clone. The chain carries TRBV28 and TRBJ2-1, with D perhaps TRBD2 (5 bases). Deletions cut 6 bases from V and 0 bases from J, with 12 bases between. CDR3 size: 15 residues. Looked up from germline, CDR1 is MDHEN and CDR2 is SYDVKM. The chain's CDR3 is CASRPDRGSYNEQFF. In DNA form, the CDR3 reads TGTGCCAGCAGACCTGACCGGGGCTCCTACAATGAGCAGTTCTTC. The full variable domain, rest sourced from reference TRBV28 and TRBJ2-1, is DVKVTQSSRYLVKRTGEKVFLECVQDMDHENMFWYRQDPGLGLRLIYFSYDVKMKEKGDIPEGYSVSREKKERFSLILESASTNQTSMYLCASRPDRGSYNEQFFGPGTRLTVL.

The chain combines TRBV10-3 with TRBJ1-1; the match to TRBD1 covers 7 bases. The CDR3 runs to 13 residues. Germline-derived CDR1 and CDR2 are ENHRY and SYGVKD. V was clipped by 0 bases and J by 8 bases; unmatched bases: 3. CDR3 protein: CAISESGGVEAFF. The CDR3, as DNA: TGTGCCATCAGTGAGTCAGGGGGCGTCGAAGCTTTCTTT.

The rearrangement uses TRBV11-3 and TRBJ2-1, with TRBD2 matching 7 bases. V lost 4 bases, J lost 5 bases, and 20 bases stayed unmatched. CDR1 is SGHNT and CDR2 is YENEEA in the germline V gene. The CDR3 loop spans 19 amino acids. Written as DNA, the CDR3 is TGTGCCAGCAGCTCAAAGGGACTATTATTGATGGACTCACACAATGAGCAGTTCTTC. Translation: CASSSKGLLLMDSHNEQFF.

The chain uses TRBV7-8 and TRBJ2-3, with D tentatively TRBD1 (6 bases). Germline lookup yields CDR1 SGHVS and CDR2 FQNEAQ. CDR3 size: 16 residues. The germline V and J ends were trimmed by 5 bases and 2 bases, with 17 bases remaining between them. The CDR3 sequence: CASSPRTGPDTDTQYF. CDR3 coding DNA: TGTGCCAGCAGCCCCCGAACAGGGCCGGACACAGATACGCAGTATTTT. Using reference TRBV7-8 and TRBJ2-3 for the parts outside the CDR3, the full variable domain is GAGVSQSPRYKVAKRGQDVALRCDPISGHVSLFWYQQALGQGPEFLTYFQNEAQLDKSGLPSDRFFAERPEGSVSTLKIQRTQQEDSAVYLCASSPRTGPDTDTQYFGPGTRLTVL.

This clone was counted only a few times. The genes are TRBV19 and TRBJ2-1; 7 bases match TRBD2. This CDR3 region has 16 residues. J lost 0 bases, V lost 1 base, and 3 bases had no gene match. CDR1 LNHDA and CDR2 SQIVND come from the germline V gene (reference sequence). CDR3 DNA sequence: TGTGCCAGTAGTATAGGGCGGGGGAGCTCCTACAATGAGCAGTTCTTC. This encodes CASSIGRGSSYNEQFF.

This clone was detected only a few times. The J gene is TRBJ1-1, the V gene TRBV6-5; D perhaps matches TRBD1 (5 bases). Trimming pared 9 bases from V and 5 bases from J, leaving 19 bases between. CDR3 length equals 14 residues. Per the germline V gene, CDR1 is MNHEY and CDR2 is SVGAGI. As DNA, the CDR3 is TGTGCCAGTCTTGGGGGGGGGACGAGAACTGAAGCTTTCTTT. Translated: CASLGGGTRTEAFF.

The rearrangement uses TRBV7-6 and TRBJ2-1; 8 bases are shared with TRBD2. CDR1 and CDR2 from the germline V gene are SGHVS and FNYEAQ. There are 15 residues in the CDR3. V lost 3 bases, J lost 5 bases, and 6 bases stayed unmatched. DNA of the CDR3: TGTGCCAGCAGCTTGTCGCGGGGGGTAAACAATGAGCAGTTCTTC. Its protein product is CASSLSRGVNNEQFF.

The chain employs TRBV27 and TRBJ1-2; TRBD1 matches 7 bases. This CDR3 is 15 amino acids long. V lost 4 bases, J lost 7 bases, and 12 bases stayed unmatched. Germline CDR1 MNHEY, CDR2 SMNVEV (reference sequence). CDR3 DNA sequence: TGTGCCAGCAGTTCAACCAGACAGGGTTCCTCTGGCTACACCTTC. Its protein product is CASSSTRQGSSGYTF.

The V and J genes are TRBV19 and TRBJ1-2, with TRBD1 matching over 11 bases. With V trimmed by 3 bases and J by 7 bases, 4 bases remained unmatched. The CDR3 runs 14 residues. Germline CDR1 reads LNHDA; CDR2 reads SQIVND (reference sequence). CDR3 protein: CASSIGQGAGGYTF. In nucleotides, the CDR3 is TGTGCCAGTAGTATCGGACAGGGGGCCGGTGGCTACACCTTC. The entire variable domain, with the rest obtained from reference TRBV19 and TRBJ1-2, is as follows: DGGITQSPKYLFRKEGQNVTLSCEQNLNHDAMYWYRQDPGQGLRLIYYSQIVNDFQKGDIAEGYSVSREKKESFPLTVTSAQKNPTAFYLCASSIGQGAGGYTFGSGTRLTVV.

The rearrangement uses TRBV19 and TRBJ2-5, with D tentatively TRBD2 (6 bases). The V gene lost 0 bases and the J gene lost 1 base, with 6 bases spanning the gap. CDR3 length: 14 amino acids. CDR1 and CDR2 from the germline V gene are LNHDA and SQIVND (reference sequence). CDR3 DNA: TGTGCCAGTAGTATAGAGGGGGGCCAAGAGACCCAGTACTTC. Amino acid sequence: CASSIEGGQETQYF.

The chain joins TRBV5-6 to TRBJ2-2; 7 bases are shared with TRBD2. The CDR3 extends over 16 amino acids. CDR1 and CDR2 (germline): SGHDT, YYEEEE. The V and J ends lost 2 bases and 10 bases, in that order; junction bases with no gene match: 14. CDR3 bases: TGTGCCAGCAGCTTCCTAGCGGCATCGGTCCCGTTGGAGCTGTTTTTT. Translation gives CASSFLAASVPLELFF. Complete variable domain (other parts from reference TRBV5-6 and TRBJ2-2): DAGVTQSPTHLIKTRGQQVTLRCSPKSGHDTVSWYQQALGQGPQFIFQYYEEEERQRGNFPDRFSGHQFPNYSSELNVNALLLGDSALYLCASSFLAASVPLELFFGEGSRLTVL.